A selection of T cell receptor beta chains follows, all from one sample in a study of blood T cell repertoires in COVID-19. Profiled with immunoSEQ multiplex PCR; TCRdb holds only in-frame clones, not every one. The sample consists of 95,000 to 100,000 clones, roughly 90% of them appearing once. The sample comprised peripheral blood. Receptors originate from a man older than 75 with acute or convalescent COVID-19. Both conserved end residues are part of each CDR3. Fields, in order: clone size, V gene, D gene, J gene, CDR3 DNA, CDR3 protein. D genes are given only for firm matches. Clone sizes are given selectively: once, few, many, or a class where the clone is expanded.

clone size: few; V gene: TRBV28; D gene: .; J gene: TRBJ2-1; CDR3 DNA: TGTGCCAGCAGTACCCGATTTAGGCAGTTCTTC; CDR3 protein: CASSTRFRQFF
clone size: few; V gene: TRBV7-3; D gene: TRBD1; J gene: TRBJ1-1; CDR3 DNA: TGTGCCAGCAGCTTACGACAGGGCCGTGAAGCTTTCTTT; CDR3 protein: CASSLRQGREAFF
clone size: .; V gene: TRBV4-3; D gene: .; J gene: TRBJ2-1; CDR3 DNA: TGCGCCAGCAGCCAAGTGGGAGGCAATGAGCAGTTCTTC; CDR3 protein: CASSQVGGNEQFF
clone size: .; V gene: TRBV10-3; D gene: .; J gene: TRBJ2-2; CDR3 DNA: TGTGCCAACAACAGGGAACCCACCGGGGAGCTGTTTTTT; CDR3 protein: CANNREPTGELFF
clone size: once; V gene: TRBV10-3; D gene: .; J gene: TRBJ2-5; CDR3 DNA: TGTGCCATCAGGGACAGTACCCTTGGGGAGACCCAGTACTTC; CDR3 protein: CAIRDSTLGETQYF
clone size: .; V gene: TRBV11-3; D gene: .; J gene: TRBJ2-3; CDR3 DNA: TGTGCCAGCAGCCCGACGGCGAGGAGCACAGATACGCAGTATTTT; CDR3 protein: CASSPTARSTDTQYF
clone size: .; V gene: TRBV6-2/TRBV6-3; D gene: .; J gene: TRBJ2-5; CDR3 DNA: TGTGCCAGCAGTAGAGACCCAGGGATCGCCCAGTACTTC; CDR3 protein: CASSRDPGIAQYF
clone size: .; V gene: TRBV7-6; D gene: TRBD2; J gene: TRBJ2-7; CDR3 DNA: TGTGCCAGCAGCTTGGGGACTAGCGGGAGGAGCTCCTACGAGCAGTACTTC; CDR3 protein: CASSLGTSGRSSYEQYF
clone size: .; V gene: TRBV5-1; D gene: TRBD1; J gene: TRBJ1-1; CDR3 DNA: TGCGCCAGCAGCGCTCAGGGGGTCACTGAAGCTTTCTTT; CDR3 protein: CASSAQGVTEAFF
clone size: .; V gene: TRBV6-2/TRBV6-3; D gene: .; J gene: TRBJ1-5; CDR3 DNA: TGTGCCAGCAGTTACTCGAGGCAGGGTGGTCAGCCCCAGCATTTT; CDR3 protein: CASSYSRQGGQPQHF